This entry describes one TCR beta chain. This sample was included in a study of CD8 T cell repertoires and HIV-1 epitope variants. Study-wide context: The baseline condition was 1M T cells left uncultured.

TCR beta CDR3 was sequenced at survey depth on immunoSEQ. Sequenced by immunoSEQ multiplex PCR; TCRdb stores in-frame clones only, minus some. Among approximately 90,000 clones, roughly 77% were seen once, and the ten largest hold around 25%. The receptor was isolated from a male donor with HIV. Material for sequencing was uncultured baseline CD8+ T cells from peripheral blood mononuclear cells (PBMCs).

DNA for the CDR3: TGCGCCAGCAGCACAGGACGGGGGACCTACGAGCAGTACTTC. Its translation is CASSTGRGTYEQYF. The V and J genes are TRBV5-1 and TRBJ2-7, with D maybe TRBD2 (6 bases). CDR3 length: 14 amino acids. Germline-derived CDR1 and CDR2 are SGHRS and YFSETQ. Trimming took off 4 bases at V and 2 bases at J, with 13 bases between the two ends.